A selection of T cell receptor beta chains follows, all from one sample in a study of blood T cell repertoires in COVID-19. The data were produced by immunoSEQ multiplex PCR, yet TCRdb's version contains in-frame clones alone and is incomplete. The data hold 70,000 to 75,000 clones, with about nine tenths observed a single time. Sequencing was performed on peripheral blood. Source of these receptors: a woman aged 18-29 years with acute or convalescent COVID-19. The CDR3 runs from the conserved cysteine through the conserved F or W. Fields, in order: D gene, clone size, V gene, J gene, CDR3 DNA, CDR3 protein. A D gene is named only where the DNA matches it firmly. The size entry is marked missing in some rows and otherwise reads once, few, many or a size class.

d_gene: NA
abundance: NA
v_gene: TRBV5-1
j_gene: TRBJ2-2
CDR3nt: TGCGCCAGCAGCTTGTCTCCGAACACCGGGGAGCTGTTTTTT
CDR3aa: CASSLSPNTGELFF

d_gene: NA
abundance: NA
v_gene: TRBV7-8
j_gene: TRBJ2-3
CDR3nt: TGTGCCAGCAGCTTAATGTTCCCTAGCACAGATACGCAGTATTTT
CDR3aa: CASSLMFPSTDTQYF

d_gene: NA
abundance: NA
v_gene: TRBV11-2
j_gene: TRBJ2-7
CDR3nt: TGTGCCAGCAGCTTTAGCGGAAACTCCTACGAGCAGTACTTC
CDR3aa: CASSFSGNSYEQYF

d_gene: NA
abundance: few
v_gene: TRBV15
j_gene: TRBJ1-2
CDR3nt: TGTGCCACCAGCAGAGATTCAGGGGACTATGGCTACACCTTC
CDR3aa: CATSRDSGDYGYTF

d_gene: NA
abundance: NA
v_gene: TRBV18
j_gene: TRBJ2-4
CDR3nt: TGTGCCAGCTCACCACGCACAGACAAAAACATTCAGTACTTC
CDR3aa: CASSPRTDKNIQYF

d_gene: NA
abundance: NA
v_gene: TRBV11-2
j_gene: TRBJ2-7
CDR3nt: TGTGCCAGCAGCCTAGCAGACTACGAGCAGTACTTC
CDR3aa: CASSLADYEQYF

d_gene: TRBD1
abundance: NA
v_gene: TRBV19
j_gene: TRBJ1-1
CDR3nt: TGTGCCAGTAAACCCTGGTCCGGACAGGGGGGTCGTAGAGGCACTGAAGCTTTCTTT
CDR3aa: CASKPWSGQGGRRGTEAFF

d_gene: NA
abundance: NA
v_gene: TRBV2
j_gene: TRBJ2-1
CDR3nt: TGTGCCAGCAAGCCCTACGGTCTCCTAGCCTACAATGAGCAGTTCTTC
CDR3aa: CASKPYGLLAYNEQFF

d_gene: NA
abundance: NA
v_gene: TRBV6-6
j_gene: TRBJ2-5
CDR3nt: TGTGCCAGCAGCATAGACAGCGTCAAGACCCAGTACTTC
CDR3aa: CASSIDSVKTQYF

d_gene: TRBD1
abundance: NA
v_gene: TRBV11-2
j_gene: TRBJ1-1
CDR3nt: TGTGCCAGCAGCTTAGTGGGACAGGGGGTTAACACTGAAGCTTTCTTT
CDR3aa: CASSLVGQGVNTEAFF

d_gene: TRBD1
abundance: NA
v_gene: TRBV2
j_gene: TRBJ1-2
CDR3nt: TGTGCCAGCGGACAGGGGGCTGATGGCTACACCTTC
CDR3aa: CASGQGADGYTF

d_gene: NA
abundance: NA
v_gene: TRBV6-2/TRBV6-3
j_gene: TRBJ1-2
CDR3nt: TGTGCCAGCAGTTCCAGGGCTCTCGGCTATGGCTACACCTTC
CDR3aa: CASSSRALGYGYTF

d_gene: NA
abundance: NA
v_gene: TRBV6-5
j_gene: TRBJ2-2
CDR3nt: TGTGCCAGCAGTTACCGGGACACCGGGGAGCTGTTTTTT
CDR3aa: CASSYRDTGELFF

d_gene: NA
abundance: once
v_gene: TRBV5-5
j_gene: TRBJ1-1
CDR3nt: TGTGCCAGCAGCTTTCAGGGGCATACTGAAGCTTTCTTT
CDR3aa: CASSFQGHTEAFF

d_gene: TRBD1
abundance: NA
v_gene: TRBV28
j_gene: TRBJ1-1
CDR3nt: TGTGCCAGCACGGGACAGGGGCCGAGGACTGAAGCTTTCTTT
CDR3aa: CASTGQGPRTEAFF

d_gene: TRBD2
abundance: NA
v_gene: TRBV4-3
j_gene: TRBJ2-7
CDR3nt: TGCGCCAGCAGCCAAGATTTTAGCGGGAGCTCCTACGAGCAGTACTTC
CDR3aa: CASSQDFSGSSYEQYF

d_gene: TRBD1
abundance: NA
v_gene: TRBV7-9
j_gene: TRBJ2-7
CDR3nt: TGTGCCAGCAGCCTTCAGGGGGCTCTTTACGAGCAGTACTTC
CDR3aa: CASSLQGALYEQYF

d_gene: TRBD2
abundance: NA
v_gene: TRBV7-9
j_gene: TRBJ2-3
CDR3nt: TGTGCCAGCAGCTACGGGGTAGCGGGAGGAAGCACAGATACGCAGTATTTT
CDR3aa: CASSYGVAGGSTDTQYF

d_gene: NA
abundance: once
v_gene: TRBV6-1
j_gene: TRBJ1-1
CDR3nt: TGTGCCAGCAGTGAGACTACAGGGTCTGAAGCTTTCTTT
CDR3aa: CASSETTGSEAFF

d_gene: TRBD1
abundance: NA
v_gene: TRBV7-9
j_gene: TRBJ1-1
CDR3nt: TGTGCCAGCAGCTTAGCCGACAGGGGACACACTGAAGCTTTCTTT
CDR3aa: CASSLADRGHTEAFF

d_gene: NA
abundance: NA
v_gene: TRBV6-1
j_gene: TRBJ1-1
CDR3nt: TGTGCCAGCAGTGAGGCGAGGGCCACTGAAGCTTTCTTT
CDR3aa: CASSEARATEAFF

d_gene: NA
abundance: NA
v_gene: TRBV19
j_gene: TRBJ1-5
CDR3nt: TGTGCCAGTAATTTGGTTCCAGGGGAACAGCCCCAGCATTTT
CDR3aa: CASNLVPGEQPQHF

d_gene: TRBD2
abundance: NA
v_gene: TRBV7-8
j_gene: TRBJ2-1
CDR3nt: TGTGCCAGCAGCCCCCGACTTGCCGGGGGGGGGTACAATGAGCAGTTCTTC
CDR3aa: CASSPRLAGGGYNEQFF

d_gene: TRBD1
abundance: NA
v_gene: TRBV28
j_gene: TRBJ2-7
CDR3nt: TGTGCCAGCAGACCCACAGGGGACGGCCACTACGAGCAGTACTTC
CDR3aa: CASRPTGDGHYEQYF

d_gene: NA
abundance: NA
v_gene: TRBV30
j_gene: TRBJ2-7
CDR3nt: TGTGCCTGGAGTGACCGCGGGACTGCTTTCCCCGGGAGATTC
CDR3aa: CAWSDRGTAFPGRF

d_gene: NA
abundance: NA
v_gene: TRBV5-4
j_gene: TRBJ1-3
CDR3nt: TGTGCCAGCAGCCCCGACAGCTCTGGAAACACCATATATTTT
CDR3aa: CASSPDSSGNTIYF

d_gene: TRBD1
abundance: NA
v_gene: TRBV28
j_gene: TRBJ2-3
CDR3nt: TGTGCCAGCAGTTACAGGGGGTTCAACACAGATACGCAGTATTTT
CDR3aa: CASSYRGFNTDTQYF

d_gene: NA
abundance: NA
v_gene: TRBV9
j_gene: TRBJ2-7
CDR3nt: TGTGCCAGCAGCGTAGATCCGGGGGAGACCTACGAGCAGTACTTC
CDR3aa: CASSVDPGETYEQYF

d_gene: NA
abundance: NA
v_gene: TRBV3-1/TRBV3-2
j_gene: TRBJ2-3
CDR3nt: TGTGCCAGCAGCCAAGACCGGGGATCATACACAGATACGCAGTATTTT
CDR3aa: CASSQDRGSYTDTQYF

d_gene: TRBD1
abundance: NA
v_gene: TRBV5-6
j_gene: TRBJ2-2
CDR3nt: TGTGCCAGCAGCCTAAGGGACAGCTACACCGGGGAGCTGTTTTTT
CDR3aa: CASSLRDSYTGELFF

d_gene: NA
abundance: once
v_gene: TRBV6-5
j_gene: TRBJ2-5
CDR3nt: TGTGCCAGCAGTTACTCGACTAGGGGAGAGACCCAGTACTTC
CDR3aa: CASSYSTRGETQYF

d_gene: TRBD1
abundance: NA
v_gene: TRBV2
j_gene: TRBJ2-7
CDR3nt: TGTGCCAGCAGTGACAGGGGGTCGTGGTACGAGCAGTACTTC
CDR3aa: CASSDRGSWYEQYF

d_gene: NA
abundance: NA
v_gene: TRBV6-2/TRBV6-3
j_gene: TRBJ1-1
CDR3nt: TGTGCCAGCAGTTACCCCCCGCGGGACCAAGAAACTGAAGCTTTCTTT
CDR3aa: CASSYPPRDQETEAFF

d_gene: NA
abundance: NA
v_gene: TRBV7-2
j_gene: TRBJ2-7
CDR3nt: TGTGCCAGCAGCTTAGAGGCAACTGCCTCGCAGGTCCGCGAGCAGTACTTC
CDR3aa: CASSLEATASQVREQYF

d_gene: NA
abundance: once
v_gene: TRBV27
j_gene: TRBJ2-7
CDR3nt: TGTGCCAGCAGTTCCCGACAGAATCTCTACGAGCAGTACTTC
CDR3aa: CASSSRQNLYEQYF

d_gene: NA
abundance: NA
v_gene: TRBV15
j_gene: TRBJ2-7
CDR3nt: TGTGCCACCAGCAGGGGAGGTCCTATTTCCTACGAGCAGTACTTC
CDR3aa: CATSRGGPISYEQYF

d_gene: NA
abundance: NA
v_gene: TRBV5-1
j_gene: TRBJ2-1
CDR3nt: TGCGCCAGCAGCTTCGACATTGCGTTTTCCTACAATGAGCAGTTCTTC
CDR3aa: CASSFDIAFSYNEQFF

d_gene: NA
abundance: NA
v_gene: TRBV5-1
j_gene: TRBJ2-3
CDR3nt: TGCGCCAGCAGCTCGTTCCAGGGCGCAGATACGCAGTATTTT
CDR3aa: CASSSFQGADTQYF

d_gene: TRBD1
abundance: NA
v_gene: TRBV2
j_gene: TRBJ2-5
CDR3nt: TGTGCCAGCAGTGAAGCGCAAGGGGGCCTGCGGAAGACCCAGTACTTC
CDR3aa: CASSEAQGGLRKTQYF

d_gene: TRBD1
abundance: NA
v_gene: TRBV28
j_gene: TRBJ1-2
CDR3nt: TGTGCCAGCAGTTTTTCTTTTGATCGGGGACAGGGATTTGTGTGGTATGGCTACACCTTC
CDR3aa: CASSFSFDRGQGFVWYGYTF

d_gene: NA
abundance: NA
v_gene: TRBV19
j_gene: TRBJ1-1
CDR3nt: TGTGCCAGTAGTATAAGGGACATGAACACTGAAGCTTTCTTT
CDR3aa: CASSIRDMNTEAFF

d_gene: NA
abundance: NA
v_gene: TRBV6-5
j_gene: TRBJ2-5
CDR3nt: TGTGCCAGCAGTTACCGGAGGACAGTACAAGAGACCCAGTACTTC
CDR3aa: CASSYRRTVQETQYF

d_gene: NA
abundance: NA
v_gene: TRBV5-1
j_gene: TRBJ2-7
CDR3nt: TGCGCCAGCAGCTTGCGCAGCTCCTACGAGCAGTACTTC
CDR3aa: CASSLRSSYEQYF

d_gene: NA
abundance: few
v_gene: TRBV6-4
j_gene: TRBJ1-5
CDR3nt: TGTGCCAGCACCCCCGTGGGAGTTCAGCCCCAGCATTTT
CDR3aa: CASTPVGVQPQHF